This T cell receptor (beta chain) comes out of a study of cytomegalovirus exposure and HLA in healthy donors. Separation from the roughly 700-subject first cohort characterized the approximately 120-subject validation cohort, to which the donors belonged. Clones were sequenced by immunoSEQ multiplex PCR, and TCRdb holds only the in-frame ones, with some missing. The sample consists of about 65,000 clones, roughly nine tenths of them appearing once. To note about this clone: Its antigen is unknown.

Trimming removed 4 bases at V and 11 bases at J, with 22 bases between. CDR1 and CDR2 (germline): SGHKS, YYEKEE (reference sequence). This CDR3 comprises 15 residues. Whole-study findings and limits: Despite most TCR sequences being rare, some public TCRs occurred in many donors. In vitro testing confirmed a few CMV-associated chains as specific for CMV antigens.

The clonotype originates from a woman under 30 in good health and CMV-seronegative. The specimen sequenced was PBMCs. The chain links TRBV5-5 to TRBJ1-5; no firm D call. This CDR3 reads CASSALHGRGLAQHF. CDR3 sequence (DNA): TGTGCCAGCAGCGCCCTACACGGTCGAGGGTTAGCCCAGCATTTT.